These 7 T cell receptor beta chains were sequenced from one sample in a study of cytomegalovirus exposure and HLA in healthy donors. Primers for the PCR totalled 60 Vbeta and 13 Jbeta. Measured with immunoSEQ multiplex PCR; TCRdb has only the in-frame clones, and not every one. The sample consists of approximately 95,000 clones, approximately 81% of them appearing once. The sequenced material came from PBMCs. Receptor source: a woman aged 65 to 85 in good health and CMV-seropositive.

The V gene is TRBV4-1, the J gene TRBJ2-4, with TRBD1 matching over 7 bases. The ends lost 0 bases at V and 9 bases at J; junction bases unmatched: 5. The CDR3 has 14 residues. From germline, CDR1 is MGHRA and CDR2 YSYEKL. CDR3 protein: CASSQDPTGSIQYF. The CDR3 region has the DNA TGCGCCAGCAGCCAAGATCCGACAGGGAGCATTCAGTACTTC.

A remark on this clone: A read error may produce the germline difference seen at one junction end. This chain joins TRBV7-9 and TRBJ2-7; 8 bases are shared with TRBD1. The CDR3 runs to 15 residues. Germline CDR1 SEHNR, CDR2 FQNEAQ (reference sequence). The CDR3 DNA is TGTTCCAGCAGCCACTCCGACAGGGACAGGTACGAGCAGTACTTC. Protein product: CSSSHSDRDRYEQYF.

The count of this clone is one. V and J are TRBV28 and TRBJ1-5; the match to TRBD1 covers 11 bases. CDR3 length: 15 residues. V was clipped by 2 bases and J by 4 bases; unmatched bases: 1. CDR1 is MDHEN and CDR2 is SYDVKM in the germline V gene. CDR3 coding DNA: TGTGCCAGCAGTTTAGGGGACAGGGGGAATCAGCCCCAGCATTTT. Translating gives CASSLGDRGNQPQHF.

The CDR3 is CASSDPRNGRWTNEKLFF. CDR3 sequence (DNA): TGTGCCAGCAGTGACCCGAGAAACGGGAGGTGGACTAATGAAAAACTGTTTTTT. The chain links TRBV6-4 to TRBJ1-4; D is uncertain. Deletions cut 2 bases from V and 2 bases from J, with 18 bases between. CDR1 is MRHNA, CDR2 SNTAGT, per germline. This CDR3 contains 18 residues.

The chain has TRBV19 and TRBJ2-7; TRBD2 aligns across 8 bases. Germline loops: CDR1 LNHDA, CDR2 SQIVND (reference sequence). Germline trimming cut 7 bases from V and 2 bases from J; bases unmatched to any gene: 13. The CDR3 sequence is 16 residues long. The CDR3 coding sequence is TGTGCCAGTACAACCCACGGGGGGGTCACCCCCTACGAGCAGTACTTC. This encodes CASTTHGGVTPYEQYF. The whole variable domain, remainder taken from reference TRBV19 and TRBJ2-7, is DGGITQSPKYLFRKEGQNVTLSCEQNLNHDAMYWYRQDPGQGLRLIYYSQIVNDFQKGDIAEGYSVSREKKESFPLTVTSAQKNPTAFYLCASTTHGGVTPYEQYFGPGTRLTVT.

The chain employs TRBV7-2 and TRBJ2-7; D remains unclear. This CDR3 contains 13 residues. CDR1 is SGHTA, CDR2 FQGNSA, per germline. V was clipped by 4 bases and J by 0 bases, with 7 bases between them. The CDR3 DNA follows: TGTGCCAGCAGCTCCCCCAACTCCTACGAGCAGTACTTC. Its translation: CASSSPNSYEQYF.

This clone was detected only once. The chain carries TRBV7-9 and TRBJ1-4; TRBD1 is a possible D gene (5 bases). The CDR3 loop spans 14 amino acids. CDR1 is SEHNR, CDR2 FQNEAQ, per germline (reference sequence). Trimming took 4 bases from V and 7 from J, leaving 13 bases between them. The CDR3: CASSSTGGPEKLFF. The CDR3 nucleotides are TGTGCCAGCAGCTCTACAGGTGGTCCTGAAAAACTGTTTTTT.